The clone carrying this T cell receptor (beta chain) was observed a handful of times. These data originate in a study of shared clonotypes between healthy human individuals. Study-wide context: Donor ages ranged 18 to 49 years: two women, a few men.

The method was immunoSEQ multiplex PCR; TCRdb's version includes in-frame clones alone and lacks a portion of them. Seen here are about 99,000 clones, approximately 44% observed once, and the top ten hold around 16%. J lost 1 base, V lost 5 bases, and 9 bases had no gene match. This CDR3 has 16 residues. From germline, CDR1 is SGHNT and CDR2 YENEEA. This TCR derives from a middle-aged woman in good health. Some clones in this sample may be carry-over from other donors' samples. The chain recombines TRBV11-3 with TRBJ2-3; 7 nucleotides match TRBD1. The specimen was PBMCs. As DNA, the CDR3 is TGTGCCAGCAGCCATGGGGACAGATACCGCACAGATACGCAGTATTTT. Translation gives CASSHGDRYRTDTQYF.